The 32 T cell receptor beta chains listed next were all sequenced from one sample in a study of T cell responses to AZD1222 COVID-19 vaccine (dated by TCRdb to about 2021). The intended sense of this specimen's time point label: about 28 days (+/-7) after the second vaccine dose. The library relied on the immunoSEQ multiplex PCR assay. TCRdb stores this immuneACCESS table with in-frame sequences only. Part of the clones is absent; in the studies checked, under half of the shortfall reflects unresolved V genes, and no reason is known for the rest. The sample yields under 150,000 clones; 80% to 95% were counted once. The ten largest clones take up 0.85% to 1.2% of the sample. Sequenced here: peripheral blood, sampled 28 days after the second AZD1222 dose. These receptors were taken from an adult who received the AZD1222 COVID-19 vaccine.

This clone was counted a few times. CDR3 protein: CASSPRGGHQPQHF. The CDR3 DNA is TGTGCCAGCAGCCCACGGGGGGGGCATCAGCCCCAGCATTTT. The chain employs TRBV7-2 and TRBJ1-5, with a weak D call TRBD1 (6 bases). Germline V gene sequence: CDR1 SGHTA, CDR2 FQGNSA. CDR3 length: 14 amino acids. Trimming removed 5 bases at V and 5 bases at J, with 13 bases between.

This chain links TRBV7-2 with TRBJ2-7; D perhaps matches TRBD1 (5 bases). The V and J ends lost 11 bases and 1 base respectively, with 15 bases between them. The germline V gene encodes CDR1 SGHTA and CDR2 FQGNSA. The CDR3 covers 13 residues. The CDR3 nucleotides read TGTGCCTTCTCTCCCAGGGTTTCCTACGAGCAGTACTTC. Encoded protein: CAFSPRVSYEQYF. The variable domain in full, completed from reference TRBV7-2 and TRBJ2-7, reads GAGVSQSPSNKVTEKGKDVELRCDPISGHTALYWYRQSLGQGLEFLIYFQGNSAPDKSGLPSDRFSAERTGGSVSTLTIQRTQQEDSAVYLCAFSPRVSYEQYFGPGTRLTVT.

This chain uses TRBV6-5 with TRBJ2-3; either TRBD1 or TRBD2 may supply D (5 bases each). Germline values: CDR1 MNHEY, CDR2 SVGAGI. This CDR3 spans 13 amino acids. Trimming took off 4 bases at V and 0 bases at J, with 5 bases between the two ends. CDR3 sequence: CASSWDSTDTQYF. CDR3 sequence (DNA): TGTGCCAGCAGTTGGGACAGCACAGATACGCAGTATTTT.

The CDR3 sequence is CASSEWQGTQETQYF. CDR3 nucleotides: TGTGCCAGCAGTGAGTGGCAAGGAACCCAAGAGACCCAGTACTTC. The gene calls are TRBV25-1 and TRBJ2-5; D call uncertain. The V and J ends lost 3 bases and 1 base respectively, with 12 bases between them. CDR1 and CDR2 from the germline V gene are MGHDK and SYGVNS. The CDR3 runs 15 residues.

This clone was recorded only once. The chain combines TRBV7-8 with TRBJ2-6; 8 positions agree with TRBD2. The germline CDR1 and CDR2 sequences are SGHVS and FQNEAQ. Trimming took 4 bases from V and 0 from J; bases not matched to a gene: 14. This CDR3 spans 20 amino acids. Here the CDR3 reads CASSSGGARGTLSGANVLTF. Written as DNA, the CDR3 is TGTGCCAGCAGCTCGGGAGGGGCACGGGGAACTCTCTCTGGGGCCAACGTCCTGACTTTC.

The J gene is TRBJ2-6, the V gene TRBV3-1 (or the pseudogene TRBV3-2); 10 bases align to TRBD2. The trim removed 1 base at V and 0 bases at J, leaving 6 bases unmatched. The CDR3 contains 19 residues. The V gene's germline CDR1 is LGHDT and CDR2 YNNKEL (reference sequence). The CDR3 protein is CASSQGLAGAGSGANVLTF. The DNA of the CDR3 is TGTGCCAGCAGCCAAGGGCTAGCGGGGGCGGGCTCTGGGGCCAACGTCCTGACTTTC.

This clone was recorded once. V gene TRBV7-2 combines with J gene TRBJ2-5; 9 nucleotides match TRBD1. The trim removed 5 bases at V and 2 bases at J, leaving 18 bases unmatched. CDR3 length: 19 residues. The germline gives CDR1 SGHTA, CDR2 FQGNSA. As DNA, the CDR3 is TGTGCCAGCAGCACAGTACATCTCAACCGGGACAGGGTGCAAGAGACCCAGTACTTC. This encodes CASSTVHLNRDRVQETQYF. The full variable domain, rest sourced from reference TRBV7-2 and TRBJ2-5, is GAGVSQSPSNKVTEKGKDVELRCDPISGHTALYWYRQSLGQGLEFLIYFQGNSAPDKSGLPSDRFSAERTGGSVSTLTIQRTQQEDSAVYLCASSTVHLNRDRVQETQYFGPGTRLLVL.

This clone was seen just once. This chain links TRBV18 with TRBJ2-2; D perhaps matches TRBD2 (5 bases). CDR3 size: 15 residues. V shed 2 bases and J shed 3 bases, with 10 bases lying between them. The germline gives CDR1 KGHSH, CDR2 LQKENI. CDR3 in amino acids: CASSPTLGDTGELFF. The CDR3 coding sequence is TGTGCCAGCTCACCAACCCTCGGGGACACCGGGGAGCTGTTTTTT.

The V and J genes are TRBV5-1 and TRBJ2-3; D might be TRBD1 (6 bases). Germline CDR1 is SGHRS and CDR2 is YFSETQ. V lost 7 bases and J 3 bases, leaving 15 bases between the germline ends. The CDR3 extends over 14 amino acids. In nucleotides, the CDR3 is TGCGCCAGCTCCTCAGGGGTAGCAACAGATACGCAGTATTTT. Amino acid sequence: CASSSGVATDTQYF.

The gene calls are TRBV18 and TRBJ1-6; D is ambiguous. Germline loops: CDR1 KGHSH, CDR2 LQKENI. Between the trimmed V and J ends, which lost 4 bases and 6 bases, there was a span of 4 bases. The CDR3 totals 12 residues. In DNA, the CDR3 is TGTGCCAGCTCACAGGGTAATTCACCCCTCCACTTT. Translated, it gives CASSQGNSPLHF. Supplemented by reference TRBV18 and TRBJ1-6, the full variable domain reads NAGVMQNPRHLVRRRGQEARLRCSPMKGHSHVYWYRQLPEEGLKFMVYLQKENIIDESGMPKERFSAEFPKEGPSILRIQQVVRGDSAAYFCASSQGNSPLHFGNGTRLTVT.

The rearrangement joins TRBV10-3 to TRBJ2-7, with D possibly TRBD1 on 5 matching bases. Germline CDR1 is ENHRY and CDR2 is SYGVKD. The germline V and J ends were trimmed by 0 bases and 3 bases, with 9 bases remaining between them. The CDR3 is 14 residues long. The CDR3 reads CAISESGLRYEQYF. The CDR3 coding sequence is TGTGCCATCAGTGAGTCGGGGCTACGCTACGAGCAGTACTTC.

The chain recombines TRBV6-5 with TRBJ2-7; maybe TRBD2 (6 bases). The V end was cut by 6 bases, the J end by 4 bases, with 13 bases between. The V gene's germline CDR1 is MNHEY and CDR2 SVGAGI. The CDR3 is made up of 13 amino acids. The CDR3 here is CASSVSGKYEQYF. The CDR3 DNA reads as TGTGCCAGCAGCGTTAGCGGAAAGTACGAGCAGTACTTC.

The gene calls are TRBV7-2 and TRBJ1-1; 7 nucleotides line up with TRBD1. V shed 5 bases, J shed 3 bases, and the junction held 3 bases outside the gene matches. The CDR3 is made up of 13 amino acids. CDR1 is SGHTA, CDR2 FQGNSA, per germline. The CDR3 bases are TGTGCCAGCAGCCACGACAGGGACACTGAAGCTTTCTTT. It specifies CASSHDRDTEAFF.

The gene calls are TRBV7-9 and TRBJ1-1; possible D gene TRBD1, 6 bases. The CDR3 is made up of 14 amino acids. Germline loops: CDR1 SEHNR, CDR2 FQNEAQ (reference sequence). Trimming cost V 1 base and J 3 bases, with 9 bases left between them. The CDR3 DNA is TGTGCCAGCAGCTTAGGACAGGTGGACACTGAAGCTTTCTTT. Protein product: CASSLGQVDTEAFF.

The rearrangement links TRBV6-4 to TRBJ2-7, with D perhaps TRBD1 (5 bases). The germline gives CDR1 MRHNA, CDR2 SNTAGT. V was trimmed by 6 bases and J by 2 bases, leaving 20 bases between them. This CDR3 contains 16 residues. As DNA, the CDR3 is TGTGCCAGCAGCCCCGATGGGGCAGCCAGAGCCTACGAGCAGTACTTC. The encoded protein is CASSPDGAARAYEQYF.

This chain links TRBV2 with TRBJ2-2; D might be TRBD1 (6 bases). The germline CDR1 and CDR2 sequences are SNHLY and FYNNEI. Trimming removed 7 bases from V and 3 bases from J, with 15 bases in between. The CDR3 contains 15 residues. This chain's CDR3 is CASTEWAGDTGELFF. The CDR3 nucleotides are TGTGCCAGCACCGAGTGGGCAGGGGACACCGGGGAGCTGTTTTTT. Looking up the rest from reference TRBV2 and TRBJ2-2 gives the full variable domain: EPEVTQTPSHQVTQMGQEVILRCVPISNHLYFYWYRQILGQKVEFLVSFYNNEISEKSEIFDDQFSVERPDGSNFTLKIRSTKLEDSAMYFCASTEWAGDTGELFFGEGSRLTVL.

This chain connects TRBV5-6 to TRBJ2-7; D ambiguous. The CDR3 extends over 11 amino acids. The germline V gene has CDR1 SGHDT and CDR2 YYEEEE. V was pared by 4 bases and J by 3 bases, with 5 bases between. This chain's CDR3 is CASSSLYEQYF. The DNA for the CDR3 is TGTGCCAGCAGCAGTCTCTACGAGCAGTACTTC. Full variable domain (remainder filled in from reference TRBV5-6 and TRBJ2-7): DAGVTQSPTHLIKTRGQQVTLRCSPKSGHDTVSWYQQALGQGPQFIFQYYEEEERQRGNFPDRFSGHQFPNYSSELNVNALLLGDSALYLCASSSLYEQYFGPGTRLTVT.

This clone was found once. The chain couples TRBV6-1 to TRBJ2-1; 7 nucleotides match TRBD2. Germline loops: CDR1 MNHNS, CDR2 SASEGT. Trimming took 4 bases from V and 4 from J; bases not matched to a gene: 16. The CDR3 has 18 amino acids. The CDR3 here is CASSVLTGGTMGYNEQFF. The CDR3 DNA sequence: TGTGCCAGCAGTGTCTTAACGGGGGGTACGATGGGGTACAATGAGCAGTTCTTC.

J is TRBJ2-2 and V is TRBV15; TRBD2 is a possible D gene (6 bases). The germline CDR1 and CDR2 sequences are LNHNV and YYDKDF (reference sequence). Trimming stripped 0 bases from V and 7 bases from J, with 15 bases between. There are 16 residues in the CDR3. CDR3 sequence: CATSRDFSLGGGELFF. The CDR3 nucleotides read TGTGCCACCAGCAGAGATTTTTCTTTGGGGGGCGGGGAGCTGTTTTTT. Full variable domain (outside the CDR3, taken from reference TRBV15 and TRBJ2-2): DAMVIQNPRYQVTQFGKPVTLSCSQTLNHNVMYWYQQKSSQAPKLLFHYYDKDFNNEADTPDNFQSRRPNTSFCFLDIRSPGLGDTAMYLCATSRDFSLGGGELFFGEGSRLTVL.

With respect to this clone: The same CDR3 can be traced to other DNA sequences in this sample. This rearrangement joins TRBV5-1 to TRBJ1-1; D might be TRBD1 (5 bases). The CDR3 is 13 residues long. Trimming removed 3 bases from V and 1 base from J, with 7 bases in between. CDR1 and CDR2 (germline): SGHRS, YFSETQ. The CDR3 loop reads CASSSQGNTEAFF. The DNA for the CDR3 is TGCGCCAGCAGCTCCCAGGGGAACACTGAAGCTTTCTTT.

This chain uses TRBV19 with TRBJ1-5; a weak D match, TRBD1 (5 bases). The length of the CDR3 is 14 residues. V gave up 4 bases and J gave up 5 bases, with 12 bases separating them. The germline gives CDR1 LNHDA, CDR2 SQIVND (reference sequence). The CDR3 is CASSTRGGHQPQHF. The DNA for the CDR3 is TGTGCCAGTAGTACCCGGGGGGGTCATCAGCCCCAGCATTTT.

V and J are TRBV11-2 and TRBJ1-3; D is undetermined. The CDR3 totals 13 residues. Germline loops: CDR1 SGHAT, CDR2 FQNNGV. V dropped 1 base and J dropped 4 bases, with 5 bases sitting between them. The DNA for the CDR3 is TGTGCCAGCAGCTTAGGATACGGAAACACCATATATTTT. Protein: CASSLGYGNTIYF.

The chain combines TRBV6-6 with TRBJ2-3; weak D call: TRBD1 (6 bases). Germline assignment: CDR1 MNHNY and CDR2 SVGAGI (reference sequence). With 5 bases removed from V and 1 base from J, the gap between germline ends came to 13 bases. The CDR3 consists of 15 residues. The CDR3 DNA sequence: TGTGCCAGCAGTCTAGGGGGACACCGCACAGATACGCAGTATTTT. It is translated as CASSLGGHRTDTQYF.

J is TRBJ2-1 and V is TRBV28; 9 bases fit TRBD1. The CDR3 covers 14 residues. Trimming at V came to 6 bases and at J to 10 bases, leaving 10 bases not matched to a gene. The germline CDR1 and CDR2 sequences are MDHEN and SYDVKM. This chain's CDR3 is CASRLRLTGGEQFF. The CDR3 coding sequence is TGTGCCAGCAGACTCCGTCTGACAGGGGGGGAGCAGTTCTTC.

This chain links TRBV29-1 with TRBJ2-3, with TRBD1 as a possible D gene (5 bases). CDR3 size: 16 residues. Germline V gene sequence: CDR1 SQVTM, CDR2 ANQGSEA. V was clipped by 4 bases and J by 2 bases, with 19 bases between them. CDR3 protein: CSVASDRNKDTDTQYF. In DNA, the CDR3 is TGCAGCGTTGCTTCCGACAGAAACAAAGACACAGATACGCAGTATTTT.

The rearrangement links TRBV9 to TRBJ2-5; perhaps D is TRBD1 or TRBD2 (6 bases each). CDR1 SGDLS and CDR2 YYNGEE come from the germline V gene. Between the trimmed V and J ends, which lost 0 bases and 5 bases, there was a span of 11 bases. The CDR3 covers 14 residues. This CDR3 reads CASSVGVGGETQYF. The DNA of the CDR3 is TGTGCCAGCAGCGTAGGGGTAGGGGGGGAGACCCAGTACTTC.

This chain connects TRBV14 to TRBJ2-3, with TRBD2 as a possible D gene (6 bases). Germline CDR1 is SGHDN and CDR2 is FVKESK. The length of the CDR3 is 17 residues. V lost 2 bases to trimming and J lost 0 bases, with 15 bases between them. The CDR3 loop is CASSQRGGPASTDTQYF. As DNA, the CDR3 is TGTGCCAGCAGCCAAAGGGGAGGACCCGCTAGCACAGATACGCAGTATTTT. The whole variable domain, filled in from reference TRBV14 and TRBJ2-3, reads EAGVTQFPSHSVIEKGQTVTLRCDPISGHDNLYWYRRVMGKEIKFLLHFVKESKQDESGMPNNRFLAERTGGTYSTLKVQPAELEDSGVYFCASSQRGGPASTDTQYFGPGTRLTVL.

V gene TRBV7-3 combines with J gene TRBJ1-5; D perhaps matches TRBD1 (5 bases). Trimming shortened V by 6 bases and J by 3 bases, and 9 bases separated the two germline ends. Germline CDR1 and CDR2: SGHTA and FQGTGA. The CDR3 is made up of 13 amino acids. As DNA, the CDR3 is TGTGCCAGCAGTTGGGACCTCAATCAGCCCCAGCATTTT. Its protein is CASSWDLNQPQHF.

This chain uses TRBV14 with TRBJ1-5, with unresolved D. Deletions cut 3 bases from V and 7 bases from J, with 10 bases between. The germline V gene encodes CDR1 SGHDN and CDR2 FVKESK. The CDR3 length is 13 residues. CDR3 residues: CASSHLPGQPQHF. For the CDR3, the DNA is TGTGCCAGCAGCCATTTGCCCGGGCAGCCCCAGCATTTT.

This clone showed up just a few times. This chain links TRBV12-3 or TRBV12-4 with TRBJ1-4; TRBD1 agrees at 8 bases. V trimming: 9 bases; J trimming: 10 bases; junction bases outside the gene matches: 10. The CDR3 totals 13 residues. The CDR3 region has the DNA TGTGCCAGTGATCCCGGGACAGGTCGAAAACTGTTTTTT. Translating it yields CASDPGTGRKLFF.

The V and J genes are TRBV15 and TRBJ2-7, with 12 bases aligning to TRBD2. V lost 1 base and J lost 4; bases outside the gene matches: 5. The V gene's germline CDR1 is LNHNV and CDR2 YYDKDF (reference sequence). The CDR3 sequence is 16 residues long. CDR3 residues: CATSRVGTSGPYEQYF. As DNA, the CDR3 is TGTGCCACCAGCAGAGTCGGGACTAGCGGGCCGTACGAGCAGTACTTC.

Sample share makes this clone large (0.1 to 1%). The genes are TRBV25-1 and TRBJ2-2; 12 bases fit TRBD2. The V gene end was trimmed by 4 bases and the J gene end by 7 bases; junction bases not matched to a gene: 1. This CDR3 has 14 residues. Looked up from germline, CDR1 is MGHDK and CDR2 is SYGVNS. The DNA of the CDR3 is TGTGCCAGCAGTGGACTAGCGGGAGACGGGGAGCTGTTTTTT. It is translated as CASSGLAGDGELFF.